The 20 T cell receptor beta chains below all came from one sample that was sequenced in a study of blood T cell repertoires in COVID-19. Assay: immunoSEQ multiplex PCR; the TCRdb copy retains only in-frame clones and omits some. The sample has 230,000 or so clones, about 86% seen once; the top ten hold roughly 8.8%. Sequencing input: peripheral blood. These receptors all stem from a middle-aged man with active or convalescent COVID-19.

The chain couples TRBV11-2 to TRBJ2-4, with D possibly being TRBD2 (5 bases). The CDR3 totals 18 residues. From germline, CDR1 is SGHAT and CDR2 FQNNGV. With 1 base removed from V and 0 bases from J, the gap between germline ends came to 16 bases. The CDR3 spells CASSLAGKVGLAKNIQYF. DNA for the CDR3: TGTGCCAGCAGCTTAGCGGGAAAAGTAGGATTAGCCAAAAACATTCAGTACTTC. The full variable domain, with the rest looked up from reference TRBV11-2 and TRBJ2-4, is EAGVAQSPRYKIIEKRQSVAFWCNPISGHATLYWYQQILGQGPKLLIQFQNNGVVDDSQLPKDRFSAERLKGVDSTLKIQPAKLEDSAVYLCASSLAGKVGLAKNIQYFGAGTRLSVL.

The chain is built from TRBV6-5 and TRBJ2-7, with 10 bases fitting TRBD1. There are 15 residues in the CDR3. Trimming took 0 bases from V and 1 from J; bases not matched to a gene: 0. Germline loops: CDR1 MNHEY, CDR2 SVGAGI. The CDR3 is CASSYSDRGSYEQYF. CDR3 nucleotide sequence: TGTGCCAGCAGTTACTCGGACAGGGGGTCCTACGAGCAGTACTTC.

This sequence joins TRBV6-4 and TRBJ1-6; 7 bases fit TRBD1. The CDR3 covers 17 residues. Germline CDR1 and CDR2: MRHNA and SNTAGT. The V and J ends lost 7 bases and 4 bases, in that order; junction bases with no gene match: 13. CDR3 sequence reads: CASTPKGPGQYNSPLHF. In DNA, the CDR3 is TGTGCCAGCACCCCCAAGGGACCGGGACAGTATAATTCACCCCTCCACTTT.

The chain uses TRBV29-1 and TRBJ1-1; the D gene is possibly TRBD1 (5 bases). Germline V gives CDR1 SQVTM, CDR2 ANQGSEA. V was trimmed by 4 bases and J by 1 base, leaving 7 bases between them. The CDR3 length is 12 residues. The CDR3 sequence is CSVVQGNTEAFF. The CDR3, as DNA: TGCAGCGTTGTTCAGGGGAACACTGAAGCTTTCTTT.

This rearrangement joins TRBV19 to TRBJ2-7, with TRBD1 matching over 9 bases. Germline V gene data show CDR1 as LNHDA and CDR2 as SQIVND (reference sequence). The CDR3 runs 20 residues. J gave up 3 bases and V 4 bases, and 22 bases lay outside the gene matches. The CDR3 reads CASSTSPRGLRTGDLYEQYF. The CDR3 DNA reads TGTGCCAGTAGTACGTCTCCACGGGGCTTAAGGACAGGGGACCTCTACGAGCAGTACTTC.

Here the CDR3 reads CASSLTGGVSTDTQYF. DNA of the CDR3: TGTGCCAGCAGCTTAACGGGGGGAGTCTCCACAGATACGCAGTATTTT. The V gene is TRBV7-3, the J gene TRBJ2-3; D is perhaps TRBD2 (6 bases). This CDR3 contains 16 residues. V dropped 0 bases and J dropped 2 bases, with 12 bases sitting between them. The V gene's germline CDR1 is SGHTA and CDR2 FQGTGA.

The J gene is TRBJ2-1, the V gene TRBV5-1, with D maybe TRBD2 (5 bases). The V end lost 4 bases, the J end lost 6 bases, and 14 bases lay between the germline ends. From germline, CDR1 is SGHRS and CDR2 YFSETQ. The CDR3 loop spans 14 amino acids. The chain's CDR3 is CASSAGERLNEQFF. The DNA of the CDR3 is TGCGCCAGCAGCGCTGGGGAGCGGCTCAATGAGCAGTTCTTC.

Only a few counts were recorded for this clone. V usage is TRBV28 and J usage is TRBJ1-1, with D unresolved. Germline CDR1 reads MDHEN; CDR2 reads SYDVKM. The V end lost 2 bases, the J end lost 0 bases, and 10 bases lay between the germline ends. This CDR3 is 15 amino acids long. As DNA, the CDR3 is TGTGCCAGCAGTTTAACCCGGGGTATGAACACTGAAGCTTTCTTT. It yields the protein CASSLTRGMNTEAFF.

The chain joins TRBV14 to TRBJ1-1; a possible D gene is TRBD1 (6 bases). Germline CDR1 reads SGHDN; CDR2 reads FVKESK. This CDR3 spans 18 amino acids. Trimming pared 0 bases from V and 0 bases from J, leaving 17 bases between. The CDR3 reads CASSQDKGDRHMNTEAFF. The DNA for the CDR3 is TGTGCCAGCAGCCAAGATAAGGGCGACAGGCATATGAACACTGAAGCTTTCTTT.

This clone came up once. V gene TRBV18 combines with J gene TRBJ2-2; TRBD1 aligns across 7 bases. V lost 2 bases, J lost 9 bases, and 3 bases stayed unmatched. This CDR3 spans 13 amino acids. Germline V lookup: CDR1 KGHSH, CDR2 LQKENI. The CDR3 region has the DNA TGTGCCAGCTCACCAGGACAGGATCGGGAGCTGTTTTTT. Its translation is CASSPGQDRELFF.

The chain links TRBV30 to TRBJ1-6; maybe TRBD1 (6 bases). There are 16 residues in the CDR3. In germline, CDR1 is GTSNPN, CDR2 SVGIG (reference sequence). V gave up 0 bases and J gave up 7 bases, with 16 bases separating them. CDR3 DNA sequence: TGTGCCTGGAGTGTTTCTACAGGGACACGGAATTCACCCCTCCACTTT. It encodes CAWSVSTGTRNSPLHF.

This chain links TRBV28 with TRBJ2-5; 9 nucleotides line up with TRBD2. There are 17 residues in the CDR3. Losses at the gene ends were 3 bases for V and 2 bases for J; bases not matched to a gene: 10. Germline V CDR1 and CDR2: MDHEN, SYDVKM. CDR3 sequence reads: CASSFGGAAGGQETQYF. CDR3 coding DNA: TGTGCCAGCAGTTTTGGCGGGGCTGCGGGGGGGCAAGAGACCCAGTACTTC.

This chain's CDR3 is CAWSVDQGTPNTEAFF. The DNA for the CDR3 is TGTGCCTGGAGTGTAGACCAGGGGACCCCGAACACTGAAGCTTTCTTT. The chain combines TRBV30 with TRBJ1-1; a possible D gene is TRBD1 (6 bases). Germline V gene data show CDR1 as GTSNPN and CDR2 as SVGIG (reference sequence). Trimming took 0 bases from V and 1 from J, leaving 15 bases between them. This CDR3 has 16 residues.

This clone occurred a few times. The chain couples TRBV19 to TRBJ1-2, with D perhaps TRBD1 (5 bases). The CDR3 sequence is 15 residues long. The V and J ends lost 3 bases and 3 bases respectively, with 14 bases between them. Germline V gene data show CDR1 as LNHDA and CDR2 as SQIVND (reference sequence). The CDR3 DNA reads TGTGCCAGTAGTATGTTCGCCAGGGTAGACTATGGCTACACCTTC. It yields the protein CASSMFARVDYGYTF.

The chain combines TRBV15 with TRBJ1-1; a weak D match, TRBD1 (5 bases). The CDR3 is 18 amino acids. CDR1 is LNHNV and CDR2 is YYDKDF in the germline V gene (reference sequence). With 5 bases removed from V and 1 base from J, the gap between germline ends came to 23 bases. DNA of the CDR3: TGTGCCACCAGCGGAATTCCGACAGACGGTTTTGCGAACACTGAAGCTTTCTTT. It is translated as CATSGIPTDGFANTEAFF.

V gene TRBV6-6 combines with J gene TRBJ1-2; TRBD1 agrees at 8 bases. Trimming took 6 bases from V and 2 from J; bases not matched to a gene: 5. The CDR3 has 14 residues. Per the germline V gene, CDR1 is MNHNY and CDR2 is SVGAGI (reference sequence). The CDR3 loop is CASSNRQGNYGYTF. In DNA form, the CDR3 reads TGTGCCAGCAGCAACCGACAGGGGAACTATGGCTACACCTTC.

CDR3 in amino acids: CASSLGTYGTDTQYF. Written as DNA, the CDR3 is TGCGCCAGCAGCTTAGGGACATACGGCACAGATACGCAGTATTTT. J is TRBJ2-3 and V is TRBV5-1, with D perhaps TRBD1 (6 bases). Germline CDR1 is SGHRS and CDR2 is YFSETQ. Trimming took 2 bases from V and 1 from J, leaving 11 bases between them. The CDR3 is 15 amino acids. The whole variable domain, remainder taken from reference TRBV5-1 and TRBJ2-3, is KAGVTQTPRYLIKTRGQQVTLSCSPISGHRSVSWYQQTPGQGLQFLFEYFSETQRNKGNFPGRFSGRQFSNSRSEMNVSTLELGDSALYLCASSLGTYGTDTQYFGPGTRLTVL.

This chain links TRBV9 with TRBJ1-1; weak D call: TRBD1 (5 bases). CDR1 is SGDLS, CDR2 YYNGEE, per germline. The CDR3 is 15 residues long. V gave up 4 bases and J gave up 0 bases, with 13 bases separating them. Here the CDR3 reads CASSLKTDLNTEAFF. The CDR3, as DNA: TGTGCCAGCAGCTTAAAGACAGACCTGAACACTGAAGCTTTCTTT.

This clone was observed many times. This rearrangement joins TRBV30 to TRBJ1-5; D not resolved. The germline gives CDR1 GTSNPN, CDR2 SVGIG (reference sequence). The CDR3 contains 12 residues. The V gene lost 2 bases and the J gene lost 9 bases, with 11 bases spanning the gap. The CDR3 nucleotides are TGTGCCTGGAGTTACGTAGAGGGGCCCCAGCATTTT. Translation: CAWSYVEGPQHF.

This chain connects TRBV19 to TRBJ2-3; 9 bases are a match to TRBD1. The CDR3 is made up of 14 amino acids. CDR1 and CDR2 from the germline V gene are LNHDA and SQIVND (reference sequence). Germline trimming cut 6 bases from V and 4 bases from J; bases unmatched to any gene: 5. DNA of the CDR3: TGTGCCAGTAGCGTAGGACAGGGGCCAGATACGCAGTATTTT. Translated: CASSVGQGPDTQYF.